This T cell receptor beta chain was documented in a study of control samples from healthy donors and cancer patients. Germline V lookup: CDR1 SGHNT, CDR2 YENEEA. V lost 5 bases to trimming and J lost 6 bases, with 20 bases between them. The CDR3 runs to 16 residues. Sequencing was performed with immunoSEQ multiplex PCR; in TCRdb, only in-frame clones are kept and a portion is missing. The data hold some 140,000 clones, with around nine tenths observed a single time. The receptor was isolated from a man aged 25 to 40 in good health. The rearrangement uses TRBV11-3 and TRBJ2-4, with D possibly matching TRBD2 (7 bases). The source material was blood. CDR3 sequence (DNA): TGTGCCAGCAGCCGCGGGGGAACAGGGAAAGTAAACATTCAGTACTTC. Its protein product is CASSRGGTGKVNIQYF.